The 23 T cell receptor beta chains below come from one sample, sequenced in a study of CD8+ T cells in alopecia areata. RNA was extracted and reverse transcribed into cDNA as the sequencing template. Some clones are missing from TCRdb's copy, which holds only in-frame ones; the method was immunoSEQ multiplex PCR. The data contain about 150,000 clones, about three fifths of them singletons. Sequencing was performed on CD4+ T cells sorted from blood, taken at week 0. Source of these receptors: a human donor with alopecia areata.

The chain recombines TRBV18 with TRBJ2-2, with a possible D match to TRBD2 (6 bases). V was cut by 3 bases and J by 1 base, with 12 bases left in between. This CDR3 region has 16 residues. Per germline, CDR1 KGHSH and CDR2 LQKENI. The chain's CDR3 is CASSPGAGQNTGELFF. The DNA of the CDR3 is TGTGCCAGCTCACCCGGGGCGGGGCAGAACACCGGGGAGCTGTTTTTT. The complete variable domain, with remaining parts taken from reference TRBV18 and TRBJ2-2, reads NAGVMQNPRHLVRRRGQEARLRCSPMKGHSHVYWYRQLPEEGLKFMVYLQKENIIDESGMPKERFSAEFPKEGPSILRIQQVVRGDSAAYFCASSPGAGQNTGELFFGEGSRLTVL.

There are a few counts of this clone. The chain carries TRBV2 and TRBJ1-6, with no clear D. The CDR3 is 12 residues long. In germline, CDR1 is SNHLY, CDR2 FYNNEI. Trimming shortened V by 6 bases and J by 7 bases, and 7 bases separated the two germline ends. The CDR3 loop reads CASSRTNSPLHF. CDR3 nucleotides: TGTGCCAGCAGCAGGACGAATTCACCCCTCCACTTT. Supplemented by reference TRBV2 and TRBJ1-6, the full variable domain reads EPEVTQTPSHQVTQMGQEVILRCVPISNHLYFYWYRQILGQKVEFLVSFYNNEISEKSEIFDDQFSVERPDGSNFTLKIRSTKLEDSAMYFCASSRTNSPLHFGNGTRLTVT.

This clone appeared a few times. This sequence joins TRBV27 and TRBJ1-6, with D unclear. Germline CDR1 and CDR2: MNHEY and SMNVEV (reference sequence). The CDR3 is 15 residues long. V was cut by 6 bases and J by 0 bases, with 9 bases left in between. The CDR3 sequence is CASRPVSSYNSPLHF. CDR3 nucleotide sequence: TGTGCCAGCAGGCCGGTGAGCTCCTATAATTCACCCCTCCACTTT.

The chain carries TRBV30 and TRBJ2-2; 8 positions match TRBD2. V was clipped by 0 bases and J by 0 bases; unmatched bases: 6. This CDR3 is 17 amino acids long. CDR1 is GTSNPN, CDR2 SVGIG, per germline (reference sequence). The CDR3 sequence: CAWSVFGLASNTGELFF. The CDR3 DNA reads as TGTGCCTGGAGTGTGTTTGGACTAGCCTCGAACACCGGGGAGCTGTTTTTT.

This clone was counted only a few times. The rearrangement uses TRBV2 and TRBJ1-2, with D unresolved. The CDR3 has 14 amino acids. Trimming removed 1 base from V and 4 bases from J, with 10 bases in between. The V gene's germline CDR1 is SNHLY and CDR2 FYNNEI. CDR3 sequence reads: CASSEEVSVYGYTF. In DNA, the CDR3 is TGTGCCAGCAGTGAAGAGGTTTCAGTCTATGGCTACACCTTC.

The sample holds one count of this clone. This sequence joins TRBV23-1 and TRBJ1-5; 7 bases are a match to TRBD1. TRBV23-1 is assigned to the ORF class and has an uncertain function. Unmatched junction bases numbered 10, after V lost 8 bases and J lost 3 bases. CDR3 length equals 15 residues. The chain's CDR3 is CASSPGQPHNQPQHF. The CDR3 coding sequence is TGCGCCAGCTCCCCGGGACAGCCTCACAATCAGCCCCAGCATTTT.

V gene TRBV25-1 combines with J gene TRBJ1-5, with D possibly matching TRBD1 (5 bases). From germline, CDR1 is MGHDK and CDR2 SYGVNS. The CDR3 is 12 residues long. The V and J ends lost 7 bases and 4 bases respectively, with 8 bases between them. CDR3 coding DNA: TGTGCCAGCACCGAGGGGAATCAGCCCCAGCATTTT. This encodes CASTEGNQPQHF. Full variable domain (rest looked up from reference TRBV25-1 and TRBJ1-5): EADIYQTPRYLVIGTGKKITLECSQTMGHDKMYWYQQDPGMELHLIHYSYGVNSTEKGDLSSESTVSRIRTEHFPLTLESARPSHTSQYLCASTEGNQPQHFGDGTRLSIL.

This clone has just one count. In DNA form, the CDR3 reads TGTGCCAGCAGCAGGGACAGGGGCGAGACCCAGTACTTC. Amino acid sequence: CASSRDRGETQYF. V gene TRBV7-2 combines with J gene TRBJ2-5; 10 nucleotides match TRBD1. This CDR3 region has 13 residues. V lost 5 bases and J lost 5; bases outside the gene matches: 2. CDR1 is SGHTA and CDR2 is FQGNSA in the germline V gene.

This clone was observed a single time. The chain employs TRBV29-1 and TRBJ1-1, with D hard to call. V was trimmed by 4 bases and J by 3 bases, leaving 9 bases between them. Germline-derived CDR1 and CDR2 are SQVTM and ANQGSEA. The CDR3 contains 12 residues. CDR3 amino acids: CSVGLGDTEAFF. CDR3 nucleotides: TGCAGCGTTGGGTTAGGCGACACTGAAGCTTTCTTT.

The chain couples TRBV29-1 to TRBJ1-5, with TRBD1 matching over 8 bases. Germline V gene sequence: CDR1 SQVTM, CDR2 ANQGSEA. CDR3 length: 13 amino acids. The V gene end was trimmed by 6 bases and the J gene end by 4 bases; junction bases not matched to a gene: 5. As DNA, the CDR3 is TGCAGCGTGATTACAGGGGGTAATCAGCCCCAGCATTTT. Translated, it gives CSVITGGNQPQHF.

J is TRBJ1-1 and V is TRBV7-2; the D is unclear. CDR3 length: 13 amino acids. V lost 2 bases, J lost 5 bases, and 9 bases lay in between. CDR1 and CDR2 from the germline V gene are SGHTA and FQGNSA. CDR3 sequence (DNA): TGTGCCAGCAGCTTACCTACCAGGACTGAAGCTTTCTTT. This gives the protein CASSLPTRTEAFF.

The gene calls are TRBV6-1 and TRBJ1-5, with a tentative D call TRBD1 (6 bases). The V gene lost 2 bases and the J gene lost 6 bases, with 20 bases spanning the gap. CDR3 size: 17 residues. Germline V gene lookup returns CDR1 MNHNS and CDR2 SASEGT. In DNA form, the CDR3 reads TGTGCCAGCAGTGAATCGTCAACAGGGTATTGGGGTCAGCCCCAGCATTTT. Protein sequence: CASSESSTGYWGQPQHF.

This clone was picked up one time. V is TRBV29-1 and J is TRBJ1-1; no reliable D call. Germline values: CDR1 SQVTM, CDR2 ANQGSEA. V shed 1 base and J shed 1 base, with 10 bases lying between them. The length of the CDR3 is 14 residues. In DNA form, the CDR3 reads TGCAGCGTTGAAGCGCGGGCCGAGAACACTGAAGCTTTCTTT. Translated, it gives CSVEARAENTEAFF.

This clone was observed a single time. The chain uses TRBV2 and TRBJ1-5; D not resolved. Per germline, CDR1 SNHLY and CDR2 FYNNEI. The germline V and J ends were trimmed by 0 bases and 9 bases, with 9 bases remaining between them. The CDR3 is 13 amino acids. CDR3 in DNA: TGTGCCAGCAGTGAAGCGCTTGGCGGGCCCCAGCATTTT. Residues: CASSEALGGPQHF.

This sequence joins TRBV10-3 and TRBJ1-6; 10 nucleotides line up with TRBD1. Germline V gene sequence: CDR1 ENHRY, CDR2 SYGVKD. V shed 4 bases, J shed 9 bases, and the junction held 6 bases outside the gene matches. The CDR3 contains 15 residues. The CDR3 sequence: CAISAGQGRGSPLHF. As DNA, the CDR3 is TGTGCCATCAGTGCGGGACAGGGGAGAGGTTCACCCCTCCACTTT.

Turning to this clone: The germline gene is not matched at one end of the junction; a read error may be the cause. V gene TRBV10-3 combines with J gene TRBJ1-2; D is undetermined. The germline gives CDR1 ENHRY, CDR2 SYGVKD. The CDR3 is 13 residues long. The chain's CDR3 is CAISDDPTDCPVF. The CDR3 DNA sequence: TGTGCCATCAGTGACGACCCGACGGACTGCCCAGTCTTC.

The rearrangement links TRBV4-1 to TRBJ2-5; 7 bases map to TRBD1. Looked up from germline, CDR1 is MGHRA and CDR2 is YSYEKL. V was pared by 1 base and J by 5 bases, with 10 bases of the junction left unmatched. CDR3 length equals 16 residues. The CDR3 loop is CASSQGDSAASETQYF. The CDR3 DNA reads as TGCGCCAGCAGCCAAGGGGACAGCGCGGCGAGCGAGACCCAGTACTTC.

This chain connects TRBV2 to TRBJ1-6; the D is unclear. V was clipped by 2 bases and J by 11 bases, with 7 bases between them. The CDR3 is 12 residues long. Germline V gene sequence: CDR1 SNHLY, CDR2 FYNNEI. This CDR3 reads CASSEKVTPLHF. The CDR3 nucleotides read TGTGCCAGCAGTGAAAAAGTCACACCCCTCCACTTT. Drawing the rest from reference TRBV2 and TRBJ1-6, the complete variable domain is EPEVTQTPSHQVTQMGQEVILRCVPISNHLYFYWYRQILGQKVEFLVSFYNNEISEKSEIFDDQFSVERPDGSNFTLKIRSTKLEDSAMYFCASSEKVTPLHFGNGTRLTVT.

This chain links TRBV30 with TRBJ2-1, with a weak D call TRBD2 (7 bases). Germline-derived CDR1 and CDR2 are GTSNPN and SVGIG (reference sequence). Trimming stripped 2 bases from V and 10 bases from J, with 18 bases between. The CDR3 sequence is 14 residues long. The CDR3 loop is CAWSLGGNTGEQFF. As DNA, the CDR3 is TGTGCCTGGAGTTTGGGGGGGAACACAGGGGAGCAGTTCTTC.

The rearrangement links TRBV30 to TRBJ1-2, with D hard to call. The CDR3 sequence is 15 residues long. V was cut by 3 bases and J by 0 bases, with 14 bases left in between. Germline V CDR1 and CDR2: GTSNPN, SVGIG (reference sequence). The CDR3 nucleotides read TGTGCCTGGAGCCCCCAACTGGCACCTAACTATGGCTACACCTTC. It is translated as CAWSPQLAPNYGYTF.

This clone was detected a few times. The J gene is TRBJ1-5, the V gene TRBV10-3; D might be TRBD1 (6 bases). Per germline, CDR1 ENHRY and CDR2 SYGVKD. The CDR3 has 13 amino acids. V lost 11 bases and J lost 5, with 16 bases in between. The CDR3 sequence is CAVKQGQDQPQHF. The CDR3 DNA reads TGTGCCGTGAAACAGGGTCAGGATCAGCCCCAGCATTTT.

The chain carries TRBV30 and TRBJ2-3; 7 bases align to TRBD1. The trim removed 2 bases at V and 2 bases at J, leaving 4 bases unmatched. Germline V gives CDR1 GTSNPN, CDR2 SVGIG (reference sequence). The CDR3 consists of 14 residues. This CDR3 reads CAWSHGTATDTQYF. The CDR3 DNA sequence: TGTGCCTGGAGTCACGGGACAGCCACAGATACGCAGTATTTT.

The gene calls are TRBV29-1 and TRBJ1-5; D uncertain. The CDR3 spans 13 residues. Trimming shortened V by 3 bases and J by 6 bases, and 12 bases separated the two germline ends. Germline assignment: CDR1 SQVTM and CDR2 ANQGSEA. The CDR3 here is CSVEMGKSQPQHF. CDR3 DNA sequence: TGCAGCGTTGAGATGGGAAAAAGTCAGCCCCAGCATTTT. Full variable domain (outside the CDR3, taken from reference TRBV29-1 and TRBJ1-5): SAVISQKPSRDICQRGTSLTIQCQVDSQVTMMFWYRQQPGQSLTLIATANQGSEATYESGFVIDKFPISRPNLTFSTLTVSNMSPEDSSIYLCSVEMGKSQPQHFGDGTRLSIL.